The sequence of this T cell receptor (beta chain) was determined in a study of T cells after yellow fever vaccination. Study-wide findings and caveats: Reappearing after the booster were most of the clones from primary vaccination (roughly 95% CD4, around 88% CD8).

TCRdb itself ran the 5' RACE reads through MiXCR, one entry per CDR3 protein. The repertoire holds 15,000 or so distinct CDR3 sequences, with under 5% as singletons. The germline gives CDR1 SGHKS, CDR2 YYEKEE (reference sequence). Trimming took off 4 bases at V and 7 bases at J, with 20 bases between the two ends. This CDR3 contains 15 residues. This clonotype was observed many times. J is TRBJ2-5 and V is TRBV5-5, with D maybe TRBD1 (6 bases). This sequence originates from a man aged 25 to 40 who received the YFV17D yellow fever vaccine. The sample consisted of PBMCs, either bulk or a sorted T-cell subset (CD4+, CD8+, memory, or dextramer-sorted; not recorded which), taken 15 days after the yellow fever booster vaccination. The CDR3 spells CASSRGGHTPGTQYF. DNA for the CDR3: TGTGCCAGCAGCCGAGGGGGTCACACGCCGGGGACCCAGTACTTC.